Listed below are T cell receptor beta chains from one sample, sequenced in a study of blood T cell repertoires in COVID-19. Assay: immunoSEQ multiplex PCR; the TCRdb copy retains only in-frame clones and omits some. Here the sample spans roughly 150,000 clones, 80% to 85% being singletons. Material: PBMCs or T cells enriched from blood (not recorded which). The receptors originated from a woman aged 45 to 65 who had recovered from COVID-19. CDR3s include the opening cysteine and the closing phenylalanine or tryptophan.

J	V	CDR3
TRBJ2-7	TRBV4-1	CASSQVLGSSPYEQYF
TRBJ2-2	TRBV9	CASSRSGSTGELFF
TRBJ1-2	TRBV28	CASAPRGSNYGYTF
TRBJ1-4	TRBV5-1	CASSSTGTGSEKLFF
TRBJ2-5	TRBV4-2	CASSQGSLAGRGRETQYF
TRBJ1-5	TRBV2	CASSNGDRGNQPQHF
TRBJ1-1	TRBV19	CASIRGGGYGGTEAFF
TRBJ2-3	TRBV5-6	CASSLPRRNTDTQYF
TRBJ1-2	TRBV10-3	CAFRQGNGYTF
TRBJ2-1	TRBV24-1	CATSDPRSGRGNEQFF
TRBJ1-6	TRBV19	CASSPNNSPLHF
TRBJ1-3	TRBV10-3	CASTKSVGVGNTIYF
TRBJ1-3	TRBV10-1	CASRAFTGVAPLGSGNTIYF
TRBJ2-1	TRBV7-3	CASSLLAQNNEQFF
TRBJ2-7	TRBV28	CASSPPGKGYYEQYF
TRBJ1-6	TRBV5-4	CASSRGSGQYNSPLHF
TRBJ2-7	TRBV29-1	CSVLRLGDSYEQYF
TRBJ2-7	TRBV9	CASSGSSYEQYF
TRBJ1-4	TRBV7-8	CASSFNTGREKLFF
TRBJ2-7	TRBV6-5	CASTFGQGYEQYF
TRBJ1-1	TRBV7-7	CASSPGQGGAAFF
TRBJ2-1	TRBV18	CASSPWGQVQSYNEQFF
TRBJ2-7	TRBV11-3	CASSPYPAGEQYF
TRBJ2-7	TRBV7-9	CASSLSGGYEQYF
TRBJ1-4	TRBV21-1	CASSRDRGWFRVNEKLFF
TRBJ1-2	TRBV18	CASSTPRQTGANYGYTF
TRBJ1-5	TRBV6-5	CASSGTGRQPQHF
TRBJ1-2	TRBV18	CASSPDTLDGYTF
TRBJ2-2	TRBV10-3	CAIRRGQGAQNTGELFF
TRBJ1-1	TRBV19	CASSYFGLVNTEAFF
TRBJ1-2	TRBV19	CASSNQDREVPYGYTF
TRBJ2-5	TRBV9	CASSVGIGQRGQETQYF
TRBJ2-7	TRBV6-2/TRBV6-3	CASSYDRAYEQYF
TRBJ1-5	TRBV19	CASSSQKNQPQHF
TRBJ2-1	TRBV3-1/TRBV3-2	CASRGTISEQFF
TRBJ1-5	TRBV18	CASSRDWQGNQPQHF
TRBJ2-1	TRBV15	CATSWRGGNEQFF
TRBJ2-1	TRBV3-1/TRBV3-2	CASSFRTAANEQFF
TRBJ2-3	TRBV28	CASRFESGRVAGTQYF
TRBJ2-1	TRBV19	CASSRQLSSYNEQFF
TRBJ1-6	TRBV7-9	CASSRWNSPLHF
TRBJ1-2	TRBV6-2/TRBV6-3	CASSYLGTGAYYGYTF
TRBJ2-5	TRBV11-1	CASSLGTSGYITQYF
TRBJ2-3	TRBV7-6	CASSSTDTQYF
TRBJ1-1	TRBV2	CASSVRAGGVGKGAEAFF
TRBJ2-3	TRBV5-1	CASATRTGETDTQYF
TRBJ1-1	TRBV5-1	CASSLVGGNTEAFF
TRBJ2-3	TRBV6-2/TRBV6-3	CASTPAGVTTQYF
TRBJ2-2	TRBV2	CATNRDRQTGELFF